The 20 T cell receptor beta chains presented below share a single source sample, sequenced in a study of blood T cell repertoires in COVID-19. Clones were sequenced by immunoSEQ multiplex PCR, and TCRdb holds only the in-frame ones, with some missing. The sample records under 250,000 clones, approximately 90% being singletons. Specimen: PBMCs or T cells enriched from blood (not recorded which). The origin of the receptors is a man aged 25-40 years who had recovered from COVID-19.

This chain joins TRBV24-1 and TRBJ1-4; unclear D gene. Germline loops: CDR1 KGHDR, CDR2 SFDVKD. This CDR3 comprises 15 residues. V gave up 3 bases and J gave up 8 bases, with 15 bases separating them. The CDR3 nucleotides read TGTGCCACCAGTGATCCCATGCGGCCGAGAGAAAAACTGTTTTTT. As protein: CATSDPMRPREKLFF.

CDR3 sequence: CAISDSRGNQPQHF. CDR3 nucleotide sequence: TGTGCCATCAGTGACTCCAGGGGCAATCAGCCCCAGCATTTT. The chain carries TRBV10-3 and TRBJ1-5, with TRBD1 as a possible D gene (5 bases). The V gene lost 3 bases and the J gene lost 2 bases, with 8 bases spanning the gap. Germline assignment: CDR1 ENHRY and CDR2 SYGVKD. CDR3 length: 14 amino acids.

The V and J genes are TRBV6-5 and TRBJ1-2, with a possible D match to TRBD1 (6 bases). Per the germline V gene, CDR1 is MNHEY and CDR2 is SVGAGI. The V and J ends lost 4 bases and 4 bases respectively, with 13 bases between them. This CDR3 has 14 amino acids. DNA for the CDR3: TGTGCCAGCAGTTGGCGCGCAGGGGCCTATGGCTACACCTTC. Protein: CASSWRAGAYGYTF.

The CDR3 bases are TGTGCCAGTAGTCAGGGTGGAGAAAAACTGTTTTTT. Translation gives CASSQGGEKLFF. This chain links TRBV19 with TRBJ1-4; maybe TRBD1 (5 bases). V gave up 5 bases and J gave up 8 bases, with 9 bases separating them. This CDR3 spans 12 amino acids. The germline gives CDR1 LNHDA, CDR2 SQIVND (reference sequence).

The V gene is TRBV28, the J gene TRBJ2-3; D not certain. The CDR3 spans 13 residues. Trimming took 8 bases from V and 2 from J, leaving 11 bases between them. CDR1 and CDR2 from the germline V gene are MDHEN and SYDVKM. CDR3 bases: TGTGCCAGCTTGAGTCTGAACACAGATACGCAGTATTTT. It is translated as CASLSLNTDTQYF. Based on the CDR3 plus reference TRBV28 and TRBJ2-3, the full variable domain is DVKVTQSSRYLVKRTGEKVFLECVQDMDHENMFWYRQDPGLGLRLIYFSYDVKMKEKGDIPEGYSVSREKKERFSLILESASTNQTSMYLCASLSLNTDTQYFGPGTRLTVL.

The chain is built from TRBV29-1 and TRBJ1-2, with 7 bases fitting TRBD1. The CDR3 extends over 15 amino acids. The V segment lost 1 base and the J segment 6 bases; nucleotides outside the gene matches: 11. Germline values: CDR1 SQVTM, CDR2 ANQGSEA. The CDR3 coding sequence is TGCAGCGTTGAAGTAAACAGGGGTGTTCAGAATGGCTACACCTTC. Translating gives CSVEVNRGVQNGYTF.

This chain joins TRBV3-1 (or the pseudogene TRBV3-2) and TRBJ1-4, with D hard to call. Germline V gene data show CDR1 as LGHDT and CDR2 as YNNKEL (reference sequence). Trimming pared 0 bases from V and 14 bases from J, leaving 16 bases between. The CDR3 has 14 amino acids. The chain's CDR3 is CASSQEEGGRNLFF. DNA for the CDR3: TGTGCCAGCAGCCAAGAAGAGGGAGGTCGTAATCTGTTTTTT.

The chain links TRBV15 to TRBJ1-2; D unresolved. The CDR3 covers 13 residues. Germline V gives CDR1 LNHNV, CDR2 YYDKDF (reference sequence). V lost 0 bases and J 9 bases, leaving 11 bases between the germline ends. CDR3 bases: TGTGCCACCAGCAGAGAGAGGAGGGATCGCTACACCTTC. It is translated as CATSRERRDRYTF. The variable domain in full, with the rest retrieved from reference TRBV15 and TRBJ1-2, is DAMVIQNPRYQVTQFGKPVTLSCSQTLNHNVMYWYQQKSSQAPKLLFHYYDKDFNNEADTPDNFQSRRPNTSFCFLDIRSPGLGDTAMYLCATSRERRDRYTFGSGTRLTVV.

CDR3 loop: CASSRSRQARAFF. In nucleotides, the CDR3 is TGTGCCAGCAGCCGGAGTCGACAGGCACGGGCTTTCTTT. The V gene is TRBV6-5, the J gene TRBJ1-1; possible D gene TRBD1, 6 bases. Looked up from germline, CDR1 is MNHEY and CDR2 is SVGAGI. V was trimmed by 6 bases and J by 11 bases, leaving 19 bases between them. This CDR3 has 13 amino acids.

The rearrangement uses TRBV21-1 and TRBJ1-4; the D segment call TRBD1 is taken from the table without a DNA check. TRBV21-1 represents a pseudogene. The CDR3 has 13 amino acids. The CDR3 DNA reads TGTGCCAGCAGCCCTTGGCCTAATGAAAAACTGTTTTTT. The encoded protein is CASSPWPNEKLFF.

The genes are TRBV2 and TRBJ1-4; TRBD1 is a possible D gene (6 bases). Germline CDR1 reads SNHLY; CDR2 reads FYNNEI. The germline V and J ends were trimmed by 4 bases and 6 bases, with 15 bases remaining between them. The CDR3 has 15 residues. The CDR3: CASSGQGQIDEKLFF. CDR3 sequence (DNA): TGTGCCAGCAGTGGGCAGGGGCAAATCGATGAAAAACTGTTTTTT. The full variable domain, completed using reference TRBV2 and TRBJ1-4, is EPEVTQTPSHQVTQMGQEVILRCVPISNHLYFYWYRQILGQKVEFLVSFYNNEISEKSEIFDDQFSVERPDGSNFTLKIRSTKLEDSAMYFCASSGQGQIDEKLFFGSGTQLSVL.

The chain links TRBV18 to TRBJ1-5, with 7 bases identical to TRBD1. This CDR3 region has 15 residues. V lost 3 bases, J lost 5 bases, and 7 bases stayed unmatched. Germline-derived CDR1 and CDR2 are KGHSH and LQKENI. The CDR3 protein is CASSPQRGQDQPQHF. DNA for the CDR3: TGTGCCAGCTCACCCCAGAGGGGGCAGGATCAGCCCCAGCATTTT.

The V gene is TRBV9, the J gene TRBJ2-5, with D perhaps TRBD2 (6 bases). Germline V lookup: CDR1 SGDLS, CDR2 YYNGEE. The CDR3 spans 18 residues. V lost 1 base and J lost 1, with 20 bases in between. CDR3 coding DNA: TGTGCCAGCAGCGTATGGGGTGGCGGAGGGAGAGGCCAAGAGACCCAGTACTTC. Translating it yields CASSVWGGGGRGQETQYF.

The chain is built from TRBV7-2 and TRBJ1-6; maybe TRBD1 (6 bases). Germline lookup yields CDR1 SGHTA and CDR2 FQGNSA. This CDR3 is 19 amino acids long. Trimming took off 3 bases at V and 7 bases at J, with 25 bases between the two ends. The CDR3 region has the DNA TGTGCCAGCAGCTTTAGGAAGTTGTCTTCAGGGGTGAGGAATTCACCCCTCCACTTT. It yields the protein CASSFRKLSSGVRNSPLHF. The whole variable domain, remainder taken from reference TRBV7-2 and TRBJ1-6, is GAGVSQSPSNKVTEKGKDVELRCDPISGHTALYWYRQSLGQGLEFLIYFQGNSAPDKSGLPSDRFSAERTGGSVSTLTIQRTQQEDSAVYLCASSFRKLSSGVRNSPLHFGNGTRLTVT.

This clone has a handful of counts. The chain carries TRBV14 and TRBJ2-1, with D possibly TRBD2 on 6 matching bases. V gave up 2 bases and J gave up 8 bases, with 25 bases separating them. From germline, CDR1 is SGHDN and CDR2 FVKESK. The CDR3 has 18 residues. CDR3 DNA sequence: TGTGCCAGCAGCCAATCTATTTCGCGGAGGGGCCTCCAATATGAGCAGTTCTTC. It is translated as CASSQSISRRGLQYEQFF. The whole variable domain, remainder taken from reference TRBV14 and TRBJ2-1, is EAGVTQFPSHSVIEKGQTVTLRCDPISGHDNLYWYRRVMGKEIKFLLHFVKESKQDESGMPNNRFLAERTGGTYSTLKVQPAELEDSGVYFCASSQSISRRGLQYEQFFGPGTRLTVL.

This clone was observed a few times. This CDR3 is CASSRVRTGELFF. CDR3 bases: TGCGCCAGCAGTCGGGTACGCACCGGGGAGCTGTTTTTT. The V gene is TRBV4-1, the J gene TRBJ2-2; D gene ambiguous. The V end was cut by 6 bases, the J end by 4 bases, with 9 bases between. CDR1 MGHRA and CDR2 YSYEKL come from the germline V gene. The CDR3 covers 13 residues.

The DNA for the CDR3 is TGCGCCAGCAGCCAAGATTTCCTGGGGGGGACAGGGAGTTCACCCCTCCACTTT. Its translation: CASSQDFLGGTGSSPLHF. The rearrangement uses TRBV4-3 and TRBJ1-6; 9 bases agree with TRBD1. Germline lookup yields CDR1 LGHNA and CDR2 YSLEER. V gave up 0 bases and J gave up 9 bases; unmatched junction bases: 12. CDR3 length: 18 amino acids.

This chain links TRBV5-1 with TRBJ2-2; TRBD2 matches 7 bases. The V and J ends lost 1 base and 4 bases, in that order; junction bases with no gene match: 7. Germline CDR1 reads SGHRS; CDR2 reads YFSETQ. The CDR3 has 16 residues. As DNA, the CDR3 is TGCGCCAGCAGCTTGCAAACGGGAGGTGGCACCGGGGAGCTGTTTTTT. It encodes CASSLQTGGGTGELFF.

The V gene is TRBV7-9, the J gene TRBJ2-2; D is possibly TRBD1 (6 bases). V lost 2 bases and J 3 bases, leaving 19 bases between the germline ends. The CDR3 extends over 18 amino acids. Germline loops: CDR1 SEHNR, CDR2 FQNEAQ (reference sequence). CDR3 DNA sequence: TGTGCCAGCAGCTTATCCTATACTCCAGGGGCGGACACCGGGGAGCTGTTTTTT. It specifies CASSLSYTPGADTGELFF.

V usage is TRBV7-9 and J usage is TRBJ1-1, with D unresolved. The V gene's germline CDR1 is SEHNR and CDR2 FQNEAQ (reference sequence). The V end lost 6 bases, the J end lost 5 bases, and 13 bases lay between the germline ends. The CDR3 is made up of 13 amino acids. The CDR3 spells CASRMREETEAFF. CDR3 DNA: TGTGCCAGCAGGATGAGAGAGGAGACTGAAGCTTTCTTT. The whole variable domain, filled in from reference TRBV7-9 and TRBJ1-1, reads DTGVSQNPRHKITKRGQNVTFRCDPISEHNRLYWYRQTLGQGPEFLTYFQNEAQLEKSRLLSDRFSAERPKGSFSTLEIQRTEQGDSAMYLCASRMREETEAFFGQGTRLTVV.